Below, 20 T cell receptor beta chains from the same sample are listed, as sequenced in a study of blood T cells in healthy people across ages. A sample-barcoded 5' primer and a J-beta primer mix were used in a second PCR of about 7 to 12 cycles. TCRdb analysed the 5' RACE reads with MiXCR anew, one entry per CDR3 protein. In the table there are roughly 560,000 distinct CDR3 sequences, more than 20% of which are singletons. The sample was also linked to a second study, of T cells of mothers and their children.

The sequenced sample was blood. These receptors were collected from a boy aged 5-17 years in good health.

This clonotype was counted between two and nine times. The chain couples TRBV12-1 to TRBJ1-5; TRBD1, the table's D call, lacks a check against the DNA. TRBV12-1 represents a pseudogene. The CDR3 loop spans 15 amino acids. CDR3 nucleotides: TGTGCCAGCAGCTTTTTCGGTCCCCGAAATCAGCCCCAGCATTTT. The encoded protein is CASSFFGPRNQPQHF.

The chain combines TRBV6-6 with TRBJ2-7, with D unresolved. The CDR3 has 13 amino acids. Looked up from germline, CDR1 is MNHNY and CDR2 is SVGAGI (reference sequence). V was pared by 2 bases and J by 5 bases, with 10 bases between. In DNA form, the CDR3 reads TGTGCCAGCAGTTACGAGTCGAGCGACGAGCAGTACTTC. Amino acids: CASSYESSDEQYF.

The J gene is TRBJ1-5, the V gene TRBV6-1; TRBD1 matches 12 bases. The CDR3 is 16 amino acids. Germline-derived CDR1 and CDR2 are MNHNS and SASEGT. Trimming cost V 6 bases and J 6 bases; bases outside gene matches: 9. As DNA, the CDR3 is TGTGCCAGCAGCGGTGCGGGACAGGGGGCGGGTCAGCCCCAGCATTTT. Protein: CASSGAGQGAGQPQHF.

The genes are TRBV20-1 and TRBJ2-2; 7 nucleotides align to TRBD2. The CDR3 extends over 16 amino acids. J lost 5 bases, V lost 0 bases, and 9 bases had no gene match. CDR1 is DFQATT, CDR2 SNEGSKA, per germline (reference sequence). The DNA of the CDR3 is TGCAGTGCTAGAGATTTGTCTAGCGGATTAACCGGGGAGCTGTTTTTT. Translation gives CSARDLSSGLTGELFF.

V and J are TRBV9 and TRBJ2-1; 12 positions agree with TRBD2. The CDR3 contains 17 residues. The junction had 5 bases not matched to a gene; V was cut back by 0 bases and J by 4 bases. The germline CDR1 and CDR2 sequences are SGDLS and YYNGEE. CDR3 nucleotide sequence: TGTGCCAGCAGCGTAGAAAAGACTAGCGGGGGTTACAATGAGCAGTTCTTC. Translated: CASSVEKTSGGYNEQFF.

The sample holds many counts of this clonotype. V is TRBV29-1 and J is TRBJ2-1; D may be TRBD1 (6 bases). Germline CDR1 and CDR2: SQVTM and ANQGSEA. V lost 6 bases to trimming and J lost 0 bases, with 12 bases between them. The CDR3 runs 14 residues. In nucleotides, the CDR3 is TGCAGCGTGGACAGTTCCGACTCCTACAATGAGCAGTTCTTC. Protein product: CSVDSSDSYNEQFF.

A few counts support this clonotype. The chain combines TRBV5-5 with TRBJ1-1, with D hard to call. The V end was cut by 1 base, the J end by 3 bases, with 4 bases between. The CDR3 is made up of 12 amino acids. Germline values: CDR1 SGHKS, CDR2 YYEKEE (reference sequence). The DNA of the CDR3 is TGTGCCAGCAGCTTGCCCTACACTGAAGCTTTCTTT. It yields the protein CASSLPYTEAFF.

The chain links TRBV7-2 to TRBJ2-7; 9 bases are shared with TRBD2. CDR1 is SGHTA, CDR2 FQGNSA, per germline. Trimming removed 5 bases from V and 11 bases from J; junction bases left unmatched: 13. The CDR3 covers 14 residues. CDR3 nucleotide sequence: TGTGCCAGCAGCAATAGCGGGAGCGGTACATTGAAGTACTTC. Its protein is CASSNSGSGTLKYF.

The chain links TRBV7-2 to TRBJ2-7; the D is unclear. Germline CDR1 reads SGHTA; CDR2 reads FQGNSA. The CDR3 contains 11 residues. With 5 bases removed from V and 3 bases from J, the gap between germline ends came to 5 bases. The CDR3 DNA reads as TGTGCCAGCAGCACCTACTACGAGCAGTACTTC. Amino acid sequence: CASSTYYEQYF.

The CDR3 here is CASSPRTSGSFYEQYF. The CDR3 nucleotides read TGTGCCAGCAGCCCACGGACTAGCGGGAGTTTCTACGAGCAGTACTTC. The chain couples TRBV7-6 to TRBJ2-1; 13 bases align to TRBD2. The DNA end favors TRBJ2-7, so the J call may be wrong. The length of the CDR3 is 16 residues. In germline, CDR1 is SGHVS, CDR2 FNYEAQ.

This clonotype has a handful of counts. The chain employs TRBV7-2 and TRBJ1-5, with unresolved D. Germline V lookup: CDR1 SGHTA, CDR2 FQGNSA. This CDR3 comprises 13 residues. V was cut by 5 bases and J by 5 bases, with 10 bases left in between. The CDR3 region is CASSEGPHQPQHF. As DNA, the CDR3 is TGTGCCAGCAGCGAAGGTCCTCATCAGCCCCAGCATTTT.

This CDR3 reads CASSRPLDFLSYEQYF. The CDR3, as DNA: TGTGCCAGCAGCCGGCCGCTGGACTTCTTGAGCTACGAGCAGTACTTC. The chain links TRBV7-2 to TRBJ2-5, with D perhaps matching TRBD2 (5 bases). The DNA matches TRBJ2-7 better at its end, which makes the J call doubtful. Germline V gene data show CDR1 as SGHTA and CDR2 as FQGNSA. The CDR3 has 16 residues.

This clonotype was observed a handful of times. The chain couples TRBV19 to TRBJ2-3, with TRBD2 identical over 12 bases. Germline CDR1 and CDR2: LNHDA and SQIVND (reference sequence). The CDR3 is 16 residues long. Unmatched junction bases numbered 9, after V lost 7 bases and J lost 4 bases. The CDR3, as DNA: TGTGCCAGTACCGATTCTAGCGGGGGGGCACCAGATACGCAGTATTTT. Its translation: CASTDSSGGAPDTQYF.

The table lists this clonotype with many counts. The chain has TRBV27 and TRBJ2-5, with D unclear. The CDR3 is 12 residues long. CDR1 and CDR2 (germline): MNHEY, SMNVEV (reference sequence). The germline V and J ends were trimmed by 7 bases and 1 base, with 7 bases remaining between them. The CDR3 DNA follows: TGTGCCAGCACTAAGTTCCAAGAGACCCAGTACTTC. It translates to CASTKFQETQYF.

The gene calls are TRBV7-2 and TRBJ2-1; weak D call: TRBD2 (7 bases). This CDR3 has 15 residues. V dropped 4 bases and J dropped 7 bases, with 17 bases sitting between them. Looked up from germline, CDR1 is SGHTA and CDR2 is FQGNSA. In nucleotides, the CDR3 is TGTGCCAGCAGCTATAGGGGGGGGCATAGGAATGAGCAGTTCTTC. Protein: CASSYRGGHRNEQFF.

This chain links TRBV7-2 with TRBJ2-7, with D possibly matching TRBD2 (6 bases). This CDR3 contains 15 residues. Trimming took 4 bases from V and 6 from J, leaving 19 bases between them. Germline-derived CDR1 and CDR2 are SGHTA and FQGNSA. CDR3 in amino acids: CASSSRGGGEFEQYF. For the CDR3, the DNA is TGTGCCAGCAGCTCCCGAGGCGGCGGGGAATTCGAGCAGTACTTC.

This clonotype was detected only a few times. The genes are TRBV5-1 and TRBJ2-7; TRBD2 is a possible D gene (6 bases). CDR1 is SGHRS and CDR2 is YFSETQ in the germline V gene. V was clipped by 0 bases and J by 2 bases, with 15 bases between them. The CDR3 extends over 16 amino acids. For the CDR3, the DNA is TGCGCCAGCAGCTTGGAGGCGGGGTCGAAGGCCTACGAGCAGTACTTC. It is translated as CASSLEAGSKAYEQYF.

This chain uses TRBV18 with TRBJ1-2, with D unclear. Per germline, CDR1 KGHSH and CDR2 LQKENI. Trimming left V 2 bases short and J 7 bases short, with 11 bases between. The CDR3 is 13 amino acids. The CDR3 region is CASSPTPDPGYTF. The CDR3 nucleotides are TGTGCCAGCTCACCAACCCCAGATCCTGGCTACACCTTC.

The V gene is TRBV7-8, the J gene TRBJ1-1; D might be TRBD1 (5 bases). From germline, CDR1 is SGHVS and CDR2 FQNEAQ. CDR3 length: 12 residues. Trimming shortened V by 5 bases and J by 11 bases, and 15 bases separated the two germline ends. CDR3 nucleotide sequence: TGTGCCAGCAGCCTATATGGAGGGGCCGCTTTCTTT. Translating it yields CASSLYGGAAFF.

This chain connects TRBV12-3 or TRBV12-4 to TRBJ1-5, with TRBD1 as a possible D gene (5 bases). V was trimmed by 2 bases and J by 9 bases, leaving 20 bases between them. This CDR3 has 16 residues. The CDR3 DNA is TGTGCCAGCAGTTTAACGGGGGTTGGAGGGATGAGGCCCCAGCATTTT. It yields the protein CASSLTGVGGMRPQHF.